This passage covers 18 T cell receptor beta chains from one sample sequenced in a study of blood T cell repertoires in COVID-19 (dated by TCRdb to about 2020). To prepare the library, the immunoSEQ multiplex PCR assay was applied. In its TCRdb copy, this immuneACCESS table keeps in-frame sequences only and misses some clones. Where compared with another copy, unresolved V genes explain less than half of these, and the others have no known cause. Across this sample there are 88,000 or so clones, with 83% seen only once. More than 9.5% of the sample rests with the top ten. Sequenced input: peripheral blood. These TCRs come from a human donor in a cohort sampled during active COVID-19.

The chain joins TRBV7-2 to TRBJ1-6; no firm D call. Looked up from germline, CDR1 is SGHTA and CDR2 is FQGNSA. The ends were cut back, 1 base at V and 6 bases at J, with 16 bases in the middle. This CDR3 region has 17 residues. CDR3 sequence: CASSLGWAPTFNSPLHF. The CDR3 nucleotides read TGTGCCAGCAGCTTAGGATGGGCACCCACCTTTAATTCACCCCTCCACTTT.

The chain has TRBV4-1 and TRBJ2-7; a possible D gene is TRBD1 (6 bases). The V gene's germline CDR1 is MGHRA and CDR2 YSYEKL. There are 16 residues in the CDR3. Trimming shortened V by 0 bases and J by 6 bases, and 18 bases separated the two germline ends. CDR3 protein: CASSQEGPAQGGEQYF. DNA for the CDR3: TGCGCCAGCAGCCAAGAGGGCCCAGCCCAAGGGGGCGAGCAGTACTTC.

V and J are TRBV28 and TRBJ1-5; D unresolved. This CDR3 is built from 12 residues. CDR1 is MDHEN, CDR2 SYDVKM, per germline. With 6 bases removed from V and 7 bases from J, the gap between germline ends came to 10 bases. The CDR3: CASRQLNQPQHF. The CDR3 DNA sequence: TGTGCCAGCAGACAATTAAACCAGCCCCAGCATTTT.

The chain recombines TRBV27 with TRBJ1-3; TRBD1 might be the D (5 bases). The CDR3 sequence is 15 residues long. Germline loops: CDR1 MNHEY, CDR2 SMNVEV (reference sequence). V dropped 6 bases and J dropped 3 bases, with 15 bases sitting between them. The CDR3 loop reads CASRSPGNFGNTIYF. In DNA, the CDR3 is TGTGCCAGCAGGAGTCCAGGGAATTTTGGAAACACCATATATTTT.

The chain recombines TRBV7-2 with TRBJ2-1; D uncertain. Trimming took off 4 bases at V and 0 bases at J, with 10 bases between the two ends. Germline V gives CDR1 SGHTA, CDR2 FQGNSA. This CDR3 is 15 amino acids long. CDR3 protein: CASSSTASSYNEQFF. The CDR3 DNA reads TGTGCCAGCAGCTCGACTGCAAGCTCCTACAATGAGCAGTTCTTC.

The V and J genes are TRBV19 and TRBJ2-7; 9 nucleotides align to TRBD1. This CDR3 is built from 14 residues. From germline, CDR1 is LNHDA and CDR2 SQIVND (reference sequence). Trimming at V came to 6 bases and at J to 4 bases, leaving 7 bases not matched to a gene. The CDR3 DNA reads TGTGCCAGTAGCAGGACAGGGGTATTGTACGAGCAGTACTTC. It is translated as CASSRTGVLYEQYF.

The J gene is TRBJ1-1, the V gene TRBV30; D might be TRBD1 (6 bases). This CDR3 has 14 amino acids. Germline-derived CDR1 and CDR2 are GTSNPN and SVGIG (reference sequence). The ends were cut back, 4 bases at V and 0 bases at J, with 12 bases in the middle. The CDR3 is CAWMAKGVNTEAFF. The CDR3 bases are TGTGCCTGGATGGCTAAGGGGGTGAACACTGAAGCTTTCTTT. The full variable domain, with the rest looked up from reference TRBV30 and TRBJ1-1, is SQTIHQWPATLVQPVGSPLSLECTVEGTSNPNLYWYRQAAGRGLQLLFYSVGIGQISSEVPQNLSASRPQDRQFILSSKKLLLSDSGFYLCAWMAKGVNTEAFFGQGTRLTVV.

The V gene is TRBV28, the J gene TRBJ2-7; TRBD1 agrees at 11 bases. The CDR3 covers 15 residues. Per the germline V gene, CDR1 is MDHEN and CDR2 is SYDVKM. The V and J ends lost 7 bases and 4 bases, in that order; junction bases with no gene match: 9. Here the CDR3 reads CASIPGQGVLYEQYF. The CDR3 DNA is TGTGCCAGCATCCCGGGACAGGGGGTTCTATACGAGCAGTACTTC.

This sequence joins TRBV7-8 and TRBJ1-2, with 8 positions matching TRBD1. Germline CDR1 reads SGHVS; CDR2 reads FQNEAQ. V shed 6 bases and J 8 bases; nucleotides not matched to a gene: 5. This CDR3 is 12 amino acids long. CDR3 coding DNA: TGTGCCAGCAGTCCCCAGGGGGCCGGCTACACCTTC. Protein product: CASSPQGAGYTF. Full variable domain (rest looked up from reference TRBV7-8 and TRBJ1-2): GAGVSQSPRYKVAKRGQDVALRCDPISGHVSLFWYQQALGQGPEFLTYFQNEAQLDKSGLPSDRFFAERPEGSVSTLKIQRTQQEDSAVYLCASSPQGAGYTFGSGTRLTVV.

The chain has TRBV10-3 and TRBJ2-1, with TRBD1 identical over 8 bases. Germline CDR1 ENHRY, CDR2 SYGVKD. Unmatched junction bases numbered 15, after V lost 7 bases and J lost 7 bases. CDR3 length equals 16 residues. The CDR3 DNA reads TGTGCCATCAAAGCCCAAGGACAGGGCGTTCGGAATGAGCAGTTCTTC. Amino acid sequence: CAIKAQGQGVRNEQFF.

The rearrangement joins TRBV7-2 to TRBJ2-3, with 9 bases that match TRBD2. Per germline, CDR1 SGHTA and CDR2 FQGNSA. After removal of 5 bases from V and 1 base from J, the junction contained 4 bases not matched to a gene. CDR3 size: 15 residues. In nucleotides, the CDR3 is TGTGCCAGCAGCCCCCCTAGCGGGGGCACAGATACGCAGTATTTT. Residues: CASSPPSGGTDTQYF.

The CDR3 DNA follows: TGTGCCAGCAGCACTGGCGGACAGGGTAACTATGGCTACACCTTC. Amino acids: CASSTGGQGNYGYTF. This chain joins TRBV7-3 and TRBJ1-2, with TRBD1 matching 8 bases. Germline V gene data show CDR1 as SGHTA and CDR2 as FQGTGA. V was clipped by 5 bases and J by 1 base; unmatched bases: 6. The CDR3 has 15 amino acids.

V usage is TRBV3-1 (or the pseudogene TRBV3-2) and J usage is TRBJ1-5; tentative D call: TRBD1 (5 bases). Trimming shortened V by 1 base and J by 3 bases, and 10 bases separated the two germline ends. Germline loops: CDR1 LGHDT, CDR2 YNNKEL (reference sequence). The CDR3 is 15 amino acids. CDR3 sequence: CASSQGVGHNQPQHF. The CDR3, as DNA: TGTGCCAGCAGCCAAGGCGTCGGACACAATCAGCCCCAGCATTTT.

This rearrangement joins TRBV3-1 (or the pseudogene TRBV3-2) to TRBJ1-4, with 9 bases that match TRBD1. Losses at the gene ends were 3 bases for V and 7 bases for J; bases not matched to a gene: 6. The CDR3 is 15 amino acids. The germline CDR1 and CDR2 sequences are LGHDT and YNNKEL (reference sequence). The CDR3 reads CASSHVGQGFEKLFF. The CDR3, as DNA: TGTGCCAGCAGCCATGTCGGACAGGGGTTTGAAAAACTGTTTTTT.

V and J are TRBV5-1 and TRBJ2-5; no firm D call. V gave up 1 base and J gave up 5 bases, with 6 bases separating them. The germline V gene encodes CDR1 SGHRS and CDR2 YFSETQ. This CDR3 is 12 amino acids long. In DNA, the CDR3 is TGCGCCAGCAGCTTGAACCGGGAGACCCAGTACTTC. Protein: CASSLNRETQYF.

The V gene is TRBV19, the J gene TRBJ2-5; 8 positions agree with TRBD2. Germline V gene lookup returns CDR1 LNHDA and CDR2 SQIVND (reference sequence). This CDR3 has 15 residues. Trimming at V came to 6 bases and at J to 4 bases, leaving 10 bases not matched to a gene. The CDR3 here is CASSPSRGGIETQYF. The CDR3, as DNA: TGTGCCAGTAGCCCAAGTCGGGGGGGCATAGAGACCCAGTACTTC.

CDR3 sequence reads: CASSLTGTSFSLAFF. CDR3 DNA sequence: TGTGCCAGCAGCTTAACGGGAACATCATTTTCTCTAGCTTTCTTT. The V and J genes are TRBV5-5 and TRBJ1-1; no clear D. The ends were cut back, 2 bases at V and 10 bases at J, with 21 bases in the middle. Germline CDR1 and CDR2: SGHKS and YYEKEE (reference sequence). CDR3 length equals 15 residues.

This chain uses TRBV7-8 with TRBJ1-1; 8 bases agree with TRBD1. The ends lost 5 bases at V and 0 bases at J; junction bases unmatched: 5. The CDR3 consists of 15 residues. CDR1 and CDR2 (germline): SGHVS, FQNEAQ. The CDR3 DNA reads TGTGCCAGCAGCGCCACAGGGGGTATGAACACTGAAGCTTTCTTT. This sequence encodes CASSATGGMNTEAFF.